These 26 T cell receptor beta chains were all obtained from the same sample, sequenced in a study (dated by TCRdb to between 2014 and 2017). Library method: 5' RACE. Reads for this sample came from an Illumina MiSeq. The raw public data were reprocessed by TCRdb itself: fastp quality trimming at Q25, MiXCR clonotype calling, in-frame beta chains only. Rows are combined by CDR3 protein, so each entry shows the most common genes and DNA. The sample data list almost 9,000 distinct CDR3 sequences, and about a quarter of these were observed just once. The ten largest clones capture 3.5% to 5% of the sample. Specimen: naive CD4+ T cells sorted from a lymph node. The meaning of the sample's cell subset or site label: naive CD4+ T cells, CD4+CD45RA+CD25-. Every receptor here comes from a female donor with breast cancer.

This clonotype is labeled medium-sized. The chain is built from TRBV6-5 and TRBJ1-1; D unclear. With 2 bases removed from V and 4 bases from J, the gap between germline ends came to 8 bases. Looked up from germline, CDR1 is MNHEY and CDR2 is SVGAGI. The CDR3 is made up of 13 amino acids. CDR3 residues: CASSYGSGTEAFF. The CDR3 coding sequence is TGTGCCAGCAGTTACGGGAGTGGCACTGAAGCTTTCTTT.

The rearrangement joins TRBV6-5 to TRBJ1-2, with a tentative D call TRBD1 (6 bases). Germline assignment: CDR1 MNHEY and CDR2 SVGAGI. This CDR3 has 19 residues. V was clipped by 3 bases and J by 0 bases, with 23 bases between them. This CDR3 is CASSYPRGSVGGSNYGYTF. CDR3 DNA sequence: TGTGCCAGCAGTTATCCAAGGGGGAGCGTCGGGGGCTCTAACTATGGCTACACCTTC.

This clonotype was observed a handful of times. Being one base from a much bigger clone, this may be a read error. The chain carries TRBV5-1 and TRBJ2-7; D is tentatively TRBD1 or TRBD2 (5 bases each). The ends were cut back, 6 bases at V and 4 bases at J, with 20 bases in the middle. The CDR3 runs 15 residues. CDR1 and CDR2 (germline): SGHRS, YFSETQ. CDR3 protein: CASNSLGRNTYEQYF. The CDR3 nucleotides read TGCGCCAGCAACTCCCTGGGACGGAACACTTACGAGCAGTACTTC.

This clonotype occurred many times. V usage is TRBV6-5 and J usage is TRBJ1-2, with D possibly being TRBD1 (6 bases). In germline, CDR1 is MNHEY, CDR2 SVGAGI. The V end lost 5 bases, the J end lost 4 bases, and 11 bases lay between the germline ends. This CDR3 comprises 13 residues. CDR3 in DNA: TGTGCCAGCAGTCCGGGACACCTCTATGGCTACACCTTC. Translating gives CASSPGHLYGYTF.

By share, this clonotype ranks as medium-sized. The V and J genes are TRBV6-1 and TRBJ2-1, with a tentative D call TRBD1 (5 bases). The CDR3 consists of 15 residues. The germline CDR1 and CDR2 sequences are MNHNS and SASEGT. The germline V and J ends were trimmed by 10 bases and 5 bases, with 21 bases remaining between them. The CDR3 here is CATQTGRVTHNEQFF. In DNA form, the CDR3 reads TGTGCCACCCAAACGGGCAGGGTAACCCACAATGAGCAGTTCTTC.

This chain joins TRBV18 and TRBJ1-2, with D perhaps TRBD1 (6 bases). V was pared by 3 bases and J by 2 bases, with 16 bases between. CDR3 length: 16 residues. Germline V gene sequence: CDR1 KGHSH, CDR2 LQKENI. The CDR3 coding sequence is TGTGCCAGCTCACCCTATGACAGGCTTCAGAACTATGGCTACACCTTC. It translates to CASSPYDRLQNYGYTF.

This clonotype was observed at least ten times. The chain links TRBV5-1 to TRBJ2-1, with TRBD2 matching 9 bases. The germline gives CDR1 SGHRS, CDR2 YFSETQ. The CDR3 extends over 15 amino acids. The ends lost 4 bases at V and 5 bases at J; junction bases unmatched: 7. CDR3 sequence reads: CASSPTSGGNNEQFF. For the CDR3, the DNA is TGCGCCAGCAGCCCGACTAGCGGAGGAAACAATGAGCAGTTCTTC.

In its sample, this clonotype was seen many times. A much larger clone differs by one base, so this may be a read error. The chain joins TRBV6-5 to TRBJ2-4; D gene ambiguous. Per the germline V gene, CDR1 is MNHEY and CDR2 is SVGAGI. Trimming took off 5 bases at V and 3 bases at J, with 2 bases between the two ends. This CDR3 contains 11 residues. The CDR3 nucleotides read TGTGCCAGCAGTGACAAAAACATTCAGTACTTC. Protein sequence: CASSDKNIQYF.

This clonotype has at least ten counts. V is TRBV5-1 and J is TRBJ2-6; weak D call: TRBD1 (6 bases). The CDR3 is 15 amino acids. The V gene lost 3 bases and the J gene lost 0 bases, with 7 bases spanning the gap. The germline CDR1 and CDR2 sequences are SGHRS and YFSETQ. CDR3 sequence reads: CASSWTVSGANVLTF. The CDR3 nucleotides read TGCGCCAGCAGCTGGACAGTCTCTGGGGCCAACGTCCTGACTTTC.

By its share, this clonotype is medium-sized. The rearrangement uses TRBV6-5 and TRBJ1-6; D remains unclear. Trimming took off 8 bases at V and 5 bases at J, with 10 bases between the two ends. Per germline, CDR1 MNHEY and CDR2 SVGAGI. The CDR3 totals 13 residues. CDR3 sequence: CASRGWDNSPLHF. For the CDR3, the DNA is TGTGCCAGCCGAGGTTGGGATAATTCACCCCTCCACTTT.

This clonotype was recorded only once. It is likely a read error, because the conserved phenylalanine at the end of the CDR3 is missing. The chain couples TRBV6-5 to TRBJ1-5, with TRBD1 matching 7 bases. The germline gives CDR1 MNHEY, CDR2 SVGAGI. The CDR3 loop spans 14 amino acids. CDR3 residues: CAGSRQGEGQPQHS. DNA for the CDR3: TGTGCCGGCAGCCGACAGGGTGAAGGTCAGCCCCAGCATTCT.

In this sample, this clonotype is medium-sized. The V gene is TRBV6-5, the J gene TRBJ1-2; TRBD1 matches at 9 bases. Germline V gene sequence: CDR1 MNHEY, CDR2 SVGAGI. V was pared by 2 bases and J by 2 bases, with 6 bases of the junction left unmatched. The CDR3 is 16 residues long. Here the CDR3 reads CASSYKGQGTNYGYTF. CDR3 nucleotide sequence: TGTGCCAGCAGTTACAAGGGACAGGGAACAAACTATGGCTACACCTTC.

The gene calls are TRBV11-3 and TRBJ2-5; D might be TRBD1 (5 bases). CDR1 is SGHNT and CDR2 is YENEEA in the germline V gene. Between the trimmed V and J ends, which lost 5 bases and 7 bases, there was a span of 11 bases. The CDR3 is made up of 12 amino acids. CDR3 loop: CASSLHQGTQYF. CDR3 nucleotide sequence: TGTGCCAGCAGCCTGCATCAGGGGACCCAGTACTTC. Variable domain in full (rest from reference TRBV11-3 and TRBJ2-5): EAGVVQSPRYKIIEKKQPVAFWCNPISGHNTLYWYLQNLGQGPELLIRYENEEAVDDSQLPKDRFSAERLKGVDSTLKIQPAELGDSAVYLCASSLHQGTQYFGPGTRLLVL.

A word on this clonotype: This may stem from a read error, because a much larger clone lies one nucleotide away. The CDR3 DNA reads TGTGCCAGCGGCTTTCGGGGGGACTCTCACTATGGCTACACCTTC. It encodes CASGFRGDSHYGYTF. This sequence joins TRBV7-9 and TRBJ1-2, with D maybe TRBD1 (5 bases). This CDR3 region has 15 residues. Germline lookup yields CDR1 SEHNR and CDR2 FQNEAQ (reference sequence).

The rearrangement uses TRBV6-6 and TRBJ1-1; D is undetermined. Deletions cut 2 bases from V and 1 base from J, with 5 bases between. The CDR3 sequence is 13 residues long. CDR1 is MNHNY and CDR2 is SVGAGI in the germline V gene (reference sequence). CDR3 sequence: CASSYPENTEAFF. CDR3 sequence (DNA): TGTGCCAGCAGTTACCCTGAGAACACTGAAGCTTTCTTT.

This clonotype was detected ten times or more. V and J are TRBV5-1 and TRBJ2-6, with 11 bases aligning to TRBD2. Trimming removed 1 base from V and 2 bases from J; junction bases left unmatched: 2. The CDR3 sequence is 17 residues long. Germline values: CDR1 SGHRS, CDR2 YFSETQ. The CDR3: CASSLTSGSAGANVLTF. The CDR3 nucleotides read TGCGCCAGCAGCTTGACTAGCGGGAGTGCTGGGGCCAACGTCCTGACTTTC.

The chain employs TRBV12-3 or TRBV12-4 and TRBJ1-1, with a possible D match to TRBD1 (6 bases). The germline V and J ends were trimmed by 3 bases and 4 bases, with 9 bases remaining between them. CDR3 length equals 13 residues. CDR3 in amino acids: CASSFNRATEAFF. The CDR3 DNA is TGTGCCAGCAGTTTCAACAGGGCCACTGAAGCTTTCTTT.

Comment on this clonotype: The junction departs from germline at one end; a sequencing error may be responsible. The CDR3 nucleotides are TGTGCCAGCAGTAAAGGGTGGGATGAGCAGCTCTTC. This sequence encodes CASSKGWDEQLF. The chain joins TRBV7-2 to TRBJ2-1; D is ambiguous. CDR3 length equals 12 residues. Germline CDR1 SGHTA, CDR2 FQGNSA.

The chain recombines TRBV5-5 with TRBJ1-2; D perhaps matches TRBD1 (6 bases). V dropped 2 bases and J dropped 3 bases, with 14 bases sitting between them. This CDR3 has 15 residues. In germline, CDR1 is SGHKS, CDR2 YYEKEE (reference sequence). This CDR3 reads CASSLFTGWDYGYTF. As DNA, the CDR3 is TGTGCCAGCAGCTTATTCACAGGGTGGGACTATGGCTACACCTTC.

This clonotype came up many times. CDR3 in amino acids: CASSSLTPTGQSTDTQYF. The CDR3 DNA sequence: TGTGCCAGCAGTTCCCTTACCCCTACTGGGCAGTCCACAGATACGCAGTATTTT. The V gene is TRBV12-3 or TRBV12-4, the J gene TRBJ2-3; D call uncertain. This CDR3 is 18 amino acids long. V lost 4 bases, J lost 2 bases, and 22 bases lay in between.

As regards this clonotype: A read error may be the cause here, since a much bigger clone is one base away. This rearrangement joins TRBV24-1 to TRBJ2-7; 7 bases line up with TRBD1. The V gene end was trimmed by 7 bases and the J gene end by 1 base; junction bases not matched to a gene: 0. Germline V gene lookup returns CDR1 KGHDR and CDR2 SFDVKD. The CDR3 contains 12 residues. The CDR3 bases are TGTGCCACCAGGGGACAGTCCTACGAGCAGTACTTC. Its translation is CATRGQSYEQYF.

This clonotype was counted ten times or more. The chain couples TRBV7-3 to TRBJ2-1, with 7 bases aligning to TRBD2. Germline CDR1 reads SGHTA; CDR2 reads FQGTGA. J was trimmed by 6 bases and V by 0 bases; bases with no gene match: 8. The CDR3 is 16 residues long. CDR3 amino acids: CASSLTWRGLPNEQFF. The CDR3 DNA reads as TGTGCCAGCAGCTTAACCTGGCGGGGACTACCCAATGAGCAGTTCTTC.

This clonotype came up many times. The rearrangement links TRBV6-5 to TRBJ1-4; perhaps TRBD1 as D (5 bases). Germline CDR1 is MNHEY and CDR2 is SVGAGI. V lost 6 bases and J lost 1, with 12 bases in between. This CDR3 is 15 amino acids long. In DNA form, the CDR3 reads TGTGCCAGCAGCCCTACGGGACTAACTAATGAAAAACTGTTTTTT. This codes for CASSPTGLTNEKLFF.

This clonotype was counted between two and nine times. The chain uses TRBV7-6 and TRBJ2-3; TRBD1 agrees at 12 bases. The CDR3 is 15 amino acids. CDR1 SGHVS and CDR2 FNYEAQ come from the germline V gene. J was trimmed by 7 bases and V by 3 bases; bases with no gene match: 5. For the CDR3, the DNA is TGTGCCAGCAGCTTCGGGACAGGGGGCGGATATACGCAGTATTTT. It encodes CASSFGTGGGYTQYF.

Comment on this clonotype: A clone one base away is much larger, so this may be a read error. The gene calls are TRBV24-1 and TRBJ2-6, with D unresolved. Germline V lookup: CDR1 KGHDR, CDR2 SFDVKD. The CDR3 extends over 12 amino acids. CDR3 sequence reads: CATSTDMSVPTF. Here the CDR3 DNA reads TGTGCCACCTCCACGGATATGAGCGTCCCGACTTTC.

By proportion, this clonotype is medium-sized. V gene TRBV5-1 combines with J gene TRBJ1-6; 7 nucleotides agree with TRBD1. The CDR3 runs 18 residues. V shed 0 bases and J 0 bases; nucleotides not matched to a gene: 6. CDR1 is SGHRS and CDR2 is YFSETQ in the germline V gene. CDR3 in DNA: TGCGCCAGCAGCTTGGTGGGACAGACCAGCTCCTATAATTCACCCCTCCACTTT. This codes for CASSLVGQTSSYNSPLHF. The full variable domain, with the rest looked up from reference TRBV5-1 and TRBJ1-6, is KAGVTQTPRYLIKTRGQQVTLSCSPISGHRSVSWYQQTPGQGLQFLFEYFSETQRNKGNFPGRFSGRQFSNSRSEMNVSTLELGDSALYLCASSLVGQTSSYNSPLHFGNGTRLTVT.